A single sample is the source of the 18 T cell receptor beta chains below, sequenced in a study of control samples from healthy donors and cancer patients. Here immunoSEQ multiplex PCR was the method, and the copy in TCRdb shows in-frame clones only, minus some. The table lists roughly 100,000 clones, 80% to 90% of them singletons. The sample was blood. These TCRs come from a man aged 30 to 45 in good health.

The V call is TRBV5-1, the J call TRBJ2-3; 9 bases agree with TRBD2. V was pared by 4 bases and J by 0 bases, with 6 bases of the junction left unmatched. Germline V gene data show CDR1 as SGHRS and CDR2 as YFSETQ. The CDR3 contains 16 residues. This CDR3 is CASSTPSGTSTDTQYF. The CDR3 DNA follows: TGCGCCAGCAGCACCCCTAGCGGGACTAGCACAGATACGCAGTATTTT.

The chain joins TRBV11-1 to TRBJ2-1; 11 bases fit TRBD1. Trimming took 3 bases from V and 9 from J; bases not matched to a gene: 7. The CDR3 covers 15 residues. The germline CDR1 and CDR2 sequences are SGHAT and FQDESV (reference sequence). The CDR3 sequence is CASSLAGTGGVEQFF. The CDR3 DNA reads TGTGCCAGCAGCTTGGCCGGGACAGGGGGGGTTGAGCAGTTCTTC.

The chain recombines TRBV10-3 with TRBJ2-5, with D hard to call. The CDR3 consists of 11 residues. Germline loops: CDR1 ENHRY, CDR2 SYGVKD. Trimming stripped 2 bases from V and 2 bases from J, with 0 bases between. CDR3 bases: TGTGCCATCAGTGAGCAAGAGACCCAGTACTTC. Translating gives CAISEQETQYF.

This clone was recorded once. The chain links TRBV5-1 to TRBJ1-3; TRBD1 matches 10 bases. The CDR3 is made up of 17 amino acids. Germline V CDR1 and CDR2: SGHRS, YFSETQ. With 4 bases clipped from V and 2 bases from J, the junction kept 9 bases outside the gene matches. The CDR3: CASSHNVGTGAGNTIYF. Here the CDR3 DNA reads TGCGCCAGCAGCCATAACGTCGGGACAGGGGCTGGAAACACCATATATTTT.

The J gene is TRBJ1-2, the V gene TRBV25-1, with 7 bases fitting TRBD1. The V gene's germline CDR1 is MGHDK and CDR2 SYGVNS. Trimming at V came to 7 bases and at J to 4 bases, leaving 3 bases not matched to a gene. The CDR3 runs 12 residues. The CDR3 reads CASNRQGYGYTF. CDR3 in DNA: TGTGCCAGCAACAGACAGGGCTATGGCTACACCTTC.

The chain couples TRBV7-9 to TRBJ2-1; D is possibly TRBD1 or TRBD2 (5 bases each). V was shortened by 5 bases and J by 5 bases, with 16 bases between the two germline ends. Germline V lookup: CDR1 SEHNR, CDR2 FQNEAQ (reference sequence). This CDR3 is 15 amino acids long. The DNA for the CDR3 is TGTGCCAGCAGCCCAAAGAGGGGTTATGACAATGAGCAGTTCTTC. It translates to CASSPKRGYDNEQFF.

CDR3 amino acids: CASSARDRPTTNEQFF. In DNA form, the CDR3 reads TGTGCCAGCAGCGCCCGGGACAGGCCGACTACAAATGAGCAGTTCTTC. The chain uses TRBV7-9 and TRBJ2-1, with 8 bases matching TRBD1. The CDR3 totals 16 residues. Germline CDR1 and CDR2: SEHNR and FQNEAQ (reference sequence). Trimming cost V 5 bases and J 7 bases; bases outside gene matches: 13.

The J gene is TRBJ1-5, the V gene TRBV19; D gene ambiguous. The CDR3 has 17 residues. The germline V gene has CDR1 LNHDA and CDR2 SQIVND (reference sequence). V was shortened by 1 base and J by 1 base, with 14 bases between the two germline ends. In nucleotides, the CDR3 is TGTGCCAGTAGTATAGTTTACGCAGCTAGAAGCAATCAGCCCCAGCATTTT. Its protein is CASSIVYAARSNQPQHF. Looking up the rest from reference TRBV19 and TRBJ1-5 gives the full variable domain: DGGITQSPKYLFRKEGQNVTLSCEQNLNHDAMYWYRQDPGQGLRLIYYSQIVNDFQKGDIAEGYSVSREKKESFPLTVTSAQKNPTAFYLCASSIVYAARSNQPQHFGDGTRLSIL.

The CDR3 sequence: CASGIGGNSPLHF. The DNA for the CDR3 is TGTGCCAGCGGAATAGGGGGGAATTCACCCCTCCACTTT. The rearrangement uses TRBV5-5 and TRBJ1-6; tentative D call: TRBD1 (6 bases). Germline lookup yields CDR1 SGHKS and CDR2 YYEKEE (reference sequence). V lost 7 bases to trimming and J lost 7 bases, with 12 bases between them. The CDR3 is 13 residues long. The whole variable domain, remainder taken from reference TRBV5-5 and TRBJ1-6, is DAGVTQSPTHLIKTRGQQVTLRCSPISGHKSVSWYQQVLGQGPQFIFQYYEKEERGRGNFPDRFSARQFPNYSSELNVNALLLGDSALYLCASGIGGNSPLHFGNGTRLTVT.

This chain uses TRBV6-6 with TRBJ1-1; 9 positions match TRBD1. The CDR3 has 16 amino acids. Germline V gene lookup returns CDR1 MNHNY and CDR2 SVGAGI (reference sequence). V was clipped by 4 bases and J by 4 bases; unmatched bases: 10. CDR3 in DNA: TGTGCCAGCAGTTCTGTCGGACAGGGGCGATTCACTGAAGCTTTCTTT. As protein: CASSSVGQGRFTEAFF.

The chain employs TRBV6-5 and TRBJ2-7; D possibly matches TRBD1 or TRBD2 (5 bases each). Trimming shortened V by 6 bases and J by 5 bases, and 17 bases separated the two germline ends. The germline CDR1 and CDR2 sequences are MNHEY and SVGAGI. The CDR3 has 14 residues. The DNA for the CDR3 is TGTGCCAGCAGGCCCGGGGCAGGCAAACACGAGCAGTACTTC. Translated: CASRPGAGKHEQYF.

This clone was found once. The CDR3 region is CASSLAGRGYGYTF. For the CDR3, the DNA is TGCGCCAGCAGCTTGGCCGGCAGGGGATATGGCTACACCTTC. V is TRBV5-1 and J is TRBJ1-2; tentative D call: TRBD1 (6 bases). V was shortened by 0 bases and J by 5 bases, with 11 bases between the two germline ends. Per the germline V gene, CDR1 is SGHRS and CDR2 is YFSETQ. The CDR3 sequence is 14 residues long.

The chain joins TRBV29-1 to TRBJ2-5; D is perhaps TRBD1 (6 bases). Germline CDR1 and CDR2: SQVTM and ANQGSEA. The V end was cut by 5 bases, the J end by 1 base, with 20 bases between. This CDR3 has 16 amino acids. The CDR3 here is CSVRDTQTVLQETQYF. CDR3 DNA: TGCAGCGTTCGGGACACCCAAACCGTCCTCCAAGAGACCCAGTACTTC. The full variable domain, in which reference TRBV29-1 and TRBJ2-5 provide the parts outside the CDR3, is SAVISQKPSRDICQRGTSLTIQCQVDSQVTMMFWYRQQPGQSLTLIATANQGSEATYESGFVIDKFPISRPNLTFSTLTVSNMSPEDSSIYLCSVRDTQTVLQETQYFGPGTRLLVL.

The chain has TRBV3-1 (or the pseudogene TRBV3-2) and TRBJ2-3, with a weak D call TRBD2 (6 bases). V lost 2 bases, J lost 6 bases, and 15 bases lay in between. Germline CDR1 and CDR2: LGHDT and YNNKEL (reference sequence). The CDR3 consists of 15 residues. CDR3 sequence reads: CASSQLSGGGDTQYF. The DNA of the CDR3 is TGTGCCAGCAGCCAACTCAGCGGTGGGGGGGATACGCAGTATTTT.

This clone was seen just once. In the same sample, other DNA sequences code for this CDR3. The chain employs TRBV5-1 and TRBJ2-7; D remains unclear. The germline V gene has CDR1 SGHRS and CDR2 YFSETQ. This CDR3 comprises 11 residues. Trimming removed 3 bases at V and 4 bases at J, with 5 bases between. The CDR3 loop reads CASSSTYEQYF. The CDR3 DNA sequence: TGCGCCAGCAGCTCGACTTACGAGCAGTACTTC.

J is TRBJ2-7 and V is TRBV3-1 (or the pseudogene TRBV3-2), with D hard to call. The germline CDR1 and CDR2 sequences are LGHDT and YNNKEL (reference sequence). The CDR3 length is 11 residues. V was trimmed by 1 base and J by 2 bases, leaving 0 bases between them. CDR3 amino acids: CASSQAYEQYF. The CDR3 coding sequence is TGTGCCAGCAGCCAAGCCTACGAGCAGTACTTC.

CDR3 in DNA: TGCAGCGTTGAACGAGGTTTGGCCACTGAAGCTTTCTTT. Protein sequence: CSVERGLATEAFF. This rearrangement joins TRBV29-1 to TRBJ1-1; D unresolved. V lost 2 bases, J lost 4 bases, and 11 bases lay in between. The CDR3 sequence is 13 residues long. Germline CDR1 is SQVTM and CDR2 is ANQGSEA.

J is TRBJ2-2 and V is TRBV6-5; no reliable D call. The CDR3 extends over 15 amino acids. Trimming removed 6 bases at V and 5 bases at J, with 16 bases between. Germline loops: CDR1 MNHEY, CDR2 SVGAGI. This CDR3 reads CASRAGPGSTGELFF. CDR3 in DNA: TGTGCCAGCAGGGCCGGGCCCGGATCTACCGGGGAGCTGTTTTTT.